The T cell receptor beta chain described here comes from a study of regulatory T cells in long-lasting Graves disease. Specified time point: newly diagnosed GD, antithyroid drugs for less than 3 months. After RNA was extracted from PBMCs, the TCR library was made from it. A peripheral blood sample, roughly 9 milliliters in volume, was drawn into EDTA tubes. This clonotype was seen at least ten times. Its antigen is still unknown. Study-wide findings and caveats: Peripheral blood, not thyroid tissue, was the sole material studied.

Arm-PCR of CDR3 regions and iRepertoire HTBI primers were used to build TCR beta libraries. Each CDR3 protein is one row after TCRdb ran MiXCR on the multiplex PCR reads. The sample records about 530,000 distinct CDR3 sequences, 15% to 20% being singletons. These data were also reused for a study on T cells in Graves' hyperthyroidism and ophthalmopathy. That work contributes: First-round RT-PCR with HTBI primers amplified the TCR CDR3 region.

This material consisted of peripheral blood mononuclear cells (PBMCs), taken at new diagnosis, from a patient treated with antithyroid drugs. The sequence was obtained from a woman aged 35-65 years with Graves disease.

CDR3 sequence: CATSGRTAESYGYTF. CDR3 nucleotide sequence: TGTGCCACCAGCGGAAGGACAGCAGAATCCTATGGCTACACCTTC. V is TRBV15 and J is TRBJ1-2; possibly TRBD1 for D (6 bases). The CDR3 has 15 amino acids. Germline CDR1 and CDR2: LNHNV and YYDKDF (reference sequence). V was shortened by 5 bases and J by 4 bases, with 17 bases between the two germline ends.